The rows below give T cell receptor beta chains drawn from one sample of a study of T cell responses to AZD1222 COVID-19 vaccine. TCRdb keeps only in-frame clones here, not all; method: immunoSEQ multiplex PCR. The table shows about 42,000 clones, with about 91% occurring only once. Sequencing was performed on peripheral blood, taken 28 days after the second AZD1222 dose. All receptors derive from an adult who received the AZD1222 COVID-19 vaccine. CDR3s include the opening cysteine and the closing phenylalanine or tryptophan. The D gene is left open where the match is weak. Size is omitted from some rows. Given values are once, few, many or a class for expanded clones.

few | TRBJ1-5 | TRBV28 | NA | CASRGGGNQPQHF | TGTGCCAGCAGGGGGGGTGGCAATCAGCCCCAGCATTTT
NA | TRBJ2-7 | TRBV28 | NA | CASTGGLSSYEQYF | TGTGCCAGCACGGGCGGTTTAAGCTCCTACGAGCAGTACTTC
NA | TRBJ2-1 | TRBV7-2 | TRBD2 | CASSLWASGGSYNEQFF | TGTGCCAGCAGCTTATGGGCTAGCGGGGGCTCCTACAATGAGCAGTTCTTC
NA | TRBJ2-5 | TRBV19 | TRBD1 | CASRSDRGQQETQYF | TGTGCCAGTAGGTCCGACAGGGGTCAACAAGAGACCCAGTACTTC
NA | TRBJ2-7 | TRBV14 | NA | CASSQDNGLRTYEQYF | TGTGCCAGCAGCCAAGATAACGGACTAAGAACCTACGAGCAGTACTTC
NA | TRBJ1-4 | TRBV18 | NA | CASSEYFGEKLFF | TGTGCCAGCTCGGAGTACTTCGGTGAAAAACTGTTTTTT
NA | TRBJ1-4 | TRBV6-5 | NA | CASSYTTPTNEKLFF | TGTGCCAGCAGTTACACGACACCAACTAATGAAAAACTGTTTTTT
NA | TRBJ2-3 | TRBV4-2 | TRBD1 | CASSTLGQGATDTQYF | TGTGCCAGCAGTACACTTGGACAGGGGGCAACAGATACGCAGTATTTT
NA | TRBJ2-1 | TRBV5-1 | TRBD2 | CASSLSGLAGGYNEQFF | TGCGCCAGCAGCTTGTCGGGACTAGCGGGGGGTTACAATGAGCAGTTCTTC
few | TRBJ1-5 | TRBV7-6 | NA | CASSPQFNQPQHF | TGTGCCAGCAGCCCCCAATTCAATCAGCCCCAGCATTTT
NA | TRBJ2-1 | TRBV29-1 | NA | CSVDSRNEQFF | TGCAGCGTTGACTCGCGGAATGAGCAGTTCTTC
once | TRBJ1-6 | TRBV7-9 | TRBD1 | CASSGQGDSYNSPLHF | TGTGCCAGCAGCGGACAGGGGGACTCCTATAATTCACCCCTCCACTTT
NA | TRBJ1-1 | TRBV5-6 | NA | CASSTRGGTEAFF | TGTGCCAGCAGCACCCGCGGGGGCACTGAAGCTTTCTTT
NA | TRBJ2-7 | TRBV4-3 | NA | CASSQDLGREQYF | TGCGCCAGCAGCCAAGATCTCGGTCGAGAGCAGTACTTC
NA | TRBJ1-2 | TRBV29-1 | NA | CSVEDPGGRVYGYTF | TGCAGCGTTGAGGATCCGGGGGGACGCGTCTATGGCTACACCTTC
NA | TRBJ1-6 | TRBV27 | NA | CASWRAGGDSPLHF | TGTGCCAGCTGGCGGGCAGGAGGGGATTCACCCCTCCACTTT